These 28 T cell receptor beta chains originate from one sample sequenced in a study of beta chain features in type 1 diabetes. The study, taken as a whole, reports: Shorter TCRB CDR3s, moderately but significantly so, were found in Type 1 diabetes patients in all four CD4+ subsets.

Investigators reverse transcribed all isolated RNA, so they sequenced expressed TCRB transcripts. Libraries were prepared by immunoSEQ multiplex PCR; TCRdb keeps only in-frame clonotypes and omits some of them. This sample has under 850,000 clones; under 15% occur once, and the top ten carry 0.022%. No antigens are known for them. The specimen was naive CD4+ T cells from blood. The source is a young man with type 1 diabetes.

This clone turned up a few times. The rearrangement links TRBV7-9 to TRBJ2-2; D gene uncertain. The germline V and J ends were trimmed by 1 base and 3 bases, with 15 bases remaining between them. Germline V gene sequence: CDR1 SEHNR, CDR2 FQNEAQ (reference sequence). The CDR3 has 17 amino acids. The CDR3 protein is CASSLGWASPDTGELFF. DNA of the CDR3: TGTGCCAGCAGCTTAGGATGGGCCTCTCCGGACACCGGGGAGCTGTTTTTT.

In its sample, this clone was seen a few times. The rearrangement links TRBV15 to TRBJ2-5; 7 bases are shared with TRBD1. From germline, CDR1 is LNHNV and CDR2 YYDKDF (reference sequence). The CDR3 is made up of 14 amino acids. V shed 5 bases, J shed 5 bases, and the junction held 8 bases outside the gene matches. In DNA form, the CDR3 reads TGTGCCACCAGCGGACGACAGGGTGGGGAGACCCAGTACTTC. Translation gives CATSGRQGGETQYF.

The J gene is TRBJ2-7, the V gene TRBV6-6; possibly TRBD1 or TRBD2 for D (5 bases each). Trimming removed 2 bases from V and 7 bases from J, with 21 bases in between. This CDR3 spans 16 amino acids. CDR1 is MNHNY and CDR2 is SVGAGI in the germline V gene (reference sequence). The CDR3 region has the DNA TGTGCCAGCAGTTACGCCCAACGGGGACCAGCGTGGGAGCAGTACTTC. Encoded protein: CASSYAQRGPAWEQYF.

V usage is TRBV10-3 and J usage is TRBJ1-3; a weak D match, TRBD1 (6 bases). From germline, CDR1 is ENHRY and CDR2 SYGVKD. The CDR3 loop spans 14 amino acids. CDR3 DNA sequence: TGTGCAGGACAGAGCCCGAGCTCTGGAAACACCATATATTTT. This gives the protein CAGQSPSSGNTIYF.

The table lists this clone with a few counts. The gene calls are TRBV5-1 and TRBJ1-2; 7 nucleotides line up with TRBD1. The V gene's germline CDR1 is SGHRS and CDR2 YFSETQ. Trimming cost V 4 bases and J 3 bases; bases outside gene matches: 6. The CDR3 length is 14 residues. The CDR3 here is CASSLGQVDYGYTF. The CDR3, as DNA: TGCGCCAGCAGCCTCGGACAGGTGGACTATGGCTACACCTTC.

The chain is built from TRBV28 and TRBJ1-2, with TRBD1 matching 7 bases. Trimming cost V 3 bases and J 7 bases; bases outside gene matches: 8. The germline V gene encodes CDR1 MDHEN and CDR2 SYDVKM. This CDR3 is built from 14 residues. DNA of the CDR3: TGTGCCAGCAGTTTCCCCGGGACAGATCCTGGCTACACCTTC. It yields the protein CASSFPGTDPGYTF.

This clone came up a few times. The identical CDR3 is also encoded by other nucleotide sequences in the sample. The V call is TRBV30, the J call TRBJ1-1; D call uncertain. Germline loops: CDR1 GTSNPN, CDR2 SVGIG (reference sequence). The CDR3 extends over 13 amino acids. V was clipped by 0 bases and J by 1 base, with 6 bases between them. Here the CDR3 reads CAWSVRQNTEAFF. The CDR3 DNA follows: TGTGCCTGGAGTGTACGTCAGAACACTGAAGCTTTCTTT.

The V call is TRBV30, the J call TRBJ1-1, with unresolved D. The germline gives CDR1 GTSNPN, CDR2 SVGIG (reference sequence). This CDR3 is 13 amino acids long. V shed 5 bases and J shed 11 bases, with 21 bases lying between them. CDR3 region: CAWDNQRAAGAFF. CDR3 coding DNA: TGTGCCTGGGACAACCAGAGGGCGGCCGGGGCTTTCTTT.

A few counts support this clone. The chain is built from TRBV19 and TRBJ1-1; the match to TRBD1 covers 7 bases. This CDR3 is 13 amino acids long. After removal of 1 base from V and 9 bases from J, the junction contained 5 bases not matched to a gene. Germline V lookup: CDR1 LNHDA, CDR2 SQIVND (reference sequence). CDR3 in DNA: TGTGCCAGTAGTATAGGGGCGGGACAGCAAGCTTTCTTT. Translating gives CASSIGAGQQAFF.

The CDR3 sequence: CASSPCGQGWGYTF. Here the CDR3 DNA reads TGTGCCAGCAGCCCTTGCGGACAGGGATGGGGCTACACCTTC. The chain has TRBV7-4 and TRBJ1-2; 8 bases agree with TRBD1. V gave up 5 bases and J gave up 8 bases; unmatched junction bases: 10. Looked up from germline, CDR1 is SGHVT and CDR2 is SQSDAQ. The CDR3 is made up of 14 amino acids.

The chain links TRBV30 to TRBJ1-4; unclear D gene. Germline CDR1 is GTSNPN and CDR2 is SVGIG (reference sequence). CDR3 length: 15 amino acids. V lost 0 bases and J lost 8, with 16 bases in between. CDR3 in amino acids: CAWSVYGPGSEKLFF. The CDR3 nucleotides read TGTGCCTGGAGTGTCTACGGGCCCGGTAGCGAAAAACTGTTTTTT.

This sequence joins TRBV6-5 and TRBJ2-3, with 10 positions matching TRBD2. V lost 7 bases and J lost 4; bases outside the gene matches: 5. Per germline, CDR1 MNHEY and CDR2 SVGAGI. The CDR3 contains 14 residues. CDR3 DNA: TGTGCCAGCAAATCTAGCGGGGGTTCAGATACGCAGTATTTT. Its protein is CASKSSGGSDTQYF.

This chain uses TRBV7-9 with TRBJ1-2, with a weak D call TRBD1 (6 bases). The CDR3 is made up of 16 amino acids. Germline-derived CDR1 and CDR2 are SEHNR and FQNEAQ (reference sequence). Trimming removed 5 bases from V and 1 base from J, with 17 bases in between. In DNA, the CDR3 is TGTGCCAGCAGCCCAAAGGGGGAAGCAAGTAACTATGGCTACACCTTC. This codes for CASSPKGEASNYGYTF.

The chain employs TRBV19 and TRBJ1-1, with D possibly matching TRBD1 (6 bases). Germline V gene lookup returns CDR1 LNHDA and CDR2 SQIVND (reference sequence). V lost 6 bases and J 1 base, leaving 12 bases between the germline ends. The CDR3 loop spans 14 amino acids. The CDR3 sequence is CASRVDRTNTEAFF. Here the CDR3 DNA reads TGTGCCAGTAGGGTCGACAGGACGAACACTGAAGCTTTCTTT.

The V gene is TRBV6-1, the J gene TRBJ1-5; 9 bases agree with TRBD1. Trimming at V came to 7 bases and at J to 4 bases, leaving 8 bases not matched to a gene. The germline V gene encodes CDR1 MNHNS and CDR2 SASEGT. The CDR3 length is 15 residues. CDR3 bases: TGTGCCAGCACCTGGGGACAGGGAGGGAATCAGCCCCAGCATTTT. It yields the protein CASTWGQGGNQPQHF.

A few counts support this clone. This chain links TRBV20-1 with TRBJ2-5; no firm D call. The germline CDR1 and CDR2 sequences are DFQATT and SNEGSKA (reference sequence). CDR3 size: 11 residues. Trimming took 6 bases from V and 5 from J, leaving 10 bases between them. The CDR3 DNA reads TGCAGTGCCCTGATCCGGGAGACCCAGTACTTC. This codes for CSALIRETQYF.

The chain uses TRBV11-3 and TRBJ1-4; D gene ambiguous. Germline values: CDR1 SGHNT, CDR2 YENEEA. The V and J ends lost 1 base and 7 bases respectively, with 13 bases between them. The CDR3 is 15 amino acids. This chain's CDR3 is CASSLGETGGEKLFF. DNA for the CDR3: TGTGCCAGCAGCTTAGGAGAAACGGGAGGTGAAAAACTGTTTTTT.

The chain employs TRBV30 and TRBJ2-3; D may be TRBD1 (5 bases). Trimming removed 2 bases at V and 2 bases at J, with 17 bases between. Per the germline V gene, CDR1 is GTSNPN and CDR2 is SVGIG (reference sequence). The CDR3 is 16 residues long. CDR3 in DNA: TGTGCCTGGAGTAAAACAGGTCGCGGAATCACAGATACGCAGTATTTT. This encodes CAWSKTGRGITDTQYF.

This sequence joins TRBV30 and TRBJ1-1; D uncertain. The length of the CDR3 is 15 residues. Germline CDR1 is GTSNPN and CDR2 is SVGIG (reference sequence). V dropped 0 bases and J dropped 3 bases, with 14 bases sitting between them. CDR3 amino acids: CAWSVNPGGDTEAFF. The CDR3, as DNA: TGTGCCTGGAGTGTGAACCCCGGAGGTGACACTGAAGCTTTCTTT.

V is TRBV6-6 and J is TRBJ2-1, with 11 bases identical to TRBD2. The V gene end was trimmed by 6 bases and the J gene end by 9 bases; junction bases not matched to a gene: 10. The CDR3 length is 15 residues. Germline-derived CDR1 and CDR2 are MNHNY and SVGAGI (reference sequence). CDR3 coding DNA: TGTGCCAGCAGAACCGACCCGGGACTAGCGGCTGAGCAGTTCTTC. It yields the protein CASRTDPGLAAEQFF.

The rearrangement links TRBV14 to TRBJ1-2; unclear D gene. Per the germline V gene, CDR1 is SGHDN and CDR2 is FVKESK. The CDR3 contains 13 residues. Trimming shortened V by 4 bases and J by 0 bases, and 6 bases separated the two germline ends. The CDR3: CASSLATNYGYTF. The CDR3 DNA follows: TGTGCCAGCAGCCTGGCGACTAACTATGGCTACACCTTC.

This clone was counted a few times. The identical CDR3 is also encoded by other nucleotide sequences in the sample. The rearrangement uses TRBV29-1 and TRBJ2-5, with TRBD2 as a possible D gene (8 bases). V dropped 6 bases and J dropped 5 bases, with 22 bases sitting between them. The CDR3 totals 15 residues. The V gene's germline CDR1 is SQVTM and CDR2 ANQGSEA. The CDR3 reads CSVQGEAGAGETQYF. In DNA, the CDR3 is TGCAGCGTGCAGGGGGAAGCGGGGGCAGGGGAGACCCAGTACTTC.

This clone has a handful of counts. DNA for the CDR3: TGTGCCAGCAGTGAAAGGACAGGGATGGACGAGCAGTACTTC. Translated, it gives CASSERTGMDEQYF. The chain has TRBV2 and TRBJ2-7; 8 nucleotides agree with TRBD1. Germline V gene lookup returns CDR1 SNHLY and CDR2 FYNNEI. V lost 2 bases and J lost 5; bases outside the gene matches: 5. The CDR3 contains 14 residues.

This clone showed up just a few times. The V call is TRBV30, the J call TRBJ1-3; 9 bases line up with TRBD1. This CDR3 is built from 14 residues. Germline values: CDR1 GTSNPN, CDR2 SVGIG (reference sequence). V lost 8 bases to trimming and J lost 2 bases; unmatched junction nucleotides: 7. As DNA, the CDR3 is TGTGCCCGTACAGGGGGCTTGACTGGAAACACCATATATTTT. Its protein is CARTGGLTGNTIYF. Using reference TRBV30 and TRBJ1-3 for the parts outside the CDR3, the full variable domain is SQTIHQWPATLVQPVGSPLSLECTVEGTSNPNLYWYRQAAGRGLQLLFYSVGIGQISSEVPQNLSASRPQDRQFILSSKKLLLSDSGFYLCARTGGLTGNTIYFGEGSWLTVV.

This clone was found a few times. The gene calls are TRBV5-4 and TRBJ2-2, with a weak D call TRBD1 (6 bases). V lost 1 base and J 6 bases, leaving 13 bases between the germline ends. Germline CDR1 reads SGHNT; CDR2 reads YYREEE (reference sequence). This CDR3 is 15 amino acids long. In nucleotides, the CDR3 is TGTGCCAGCAGCTTGCCAGGGGTAGAGGCCGGGGAGCTGTTTTTT. The encoded protein is CASSLPGVEAGELFF.

Notes on this clone: Other DNA sequences within the sample encode an identical CDR3. CDR3 residues: CASSPRGDTEAFF. CDR3 nucleotides: TGTGCCAGTAGTCCTAGGGGCGACACTGAAGCTTTCTTT. The J gene is TRBJ1-1, the V gene TRBV19; D perhaps matches TRBD1 (5 bases). There are 13 residues in the CDR3. Germline CDR1 reads LNHDA; CDR2 reads SQIVND (reference sequence). V gave up 5 bases and J gave up 3 bases, with 10 bases separating them.

The chain links TRBV30 to TRBJ1-2; D is ambiguous. The germline V gene has CDR1 GTSNPN and CDR2 SVGIG (reference sequence). CDR3 length: 10 amino acids. Trimming took off 3 bases at V and 7 bases at J, with 6 bases between the two ends. The CDR3 nucleotides are TGTGCCTGGAGAAGTACTGGCTACACCTTC. Translated: CAWRSTGYTF.

The chain uses TRBV5-4 and TRBJ1-2, with D hard to call. V was clipped by 3 bases and J by 3 bases, with 15 bases between them. Germline CDR1 and CDR2: SGHNT and YYREEE (reference sequence). CDR3 size: 15 residues. The CDR3 nucleotides are TGTGCCAGCAGCTCCCCCCGGGGAGCGGACTATGGCTACACCTTC. Residues: CASSSPRGADYGYTF.